This T cell receptor beta chain was retrieved from a study of T cell responses to AZD1222 COVID-19 vaccine. Across the whole study: Samples with a second dose at about 4 or about 12 weeks were pooled together.

Study-wide results and limits: With dominance at 160-218 and 743-854, vaccine-associated CD4 TCRs spanned spike. Repertoires were obtained solely post-peak T cell response. With two AZD1222 doses given, Spike-specific TCR breadth and depth both rose.

Trimming pared 1 base from V and 0 bases from J, leaving 7 bases between. Germline CDR1 is LGHDT and CDR2 is YNNKEL (reference sequence). The CDR3 sequence is 15 residues long. Profiled with immunoSEQ multiplex PCR; TCRdb holds only in-frame clones, not every one. The data show over 110,000 clones, 75% to 90% seen once. This clone was counted a single time. Antigen: not known. The sample here was peripheral blood, taken on day 0 of AZD1222 vaccination. This rearrangement joins TRBV3-1 (or the pseudogene TRBV3-2) to TRBJ1-5; D is uncertain. The source of this sequence is an adult in good health. CDR3 amino acids: CASSQGSVSNQPQHF. CDR3 sequence (DNA): TGTGCCAGCAGCCAAGGAAGTGTTAGCAATCAGCCCCAGCATTTT.